Listed here is a single T cell receptor (beta chain). This sample was taken from a study of T cells in Graves' hyperthyroidism and ophthalmopathy. Each diagnosis was grounded in clinical symptoms, serum thyroxine and TRAb, thyroid ultrasound, and orbital computed tomography. Researchers took RNA transcripts and amplified the TCR beta CDR3 regions from them. The primer set for the first-round RT-PCR of the TCR CDR3 was HTBI. MiXCR, applied by TCRdb to the multiplex PCR reads, yields one record per CDR3 protein. Altogether a few hundred thousand distinct CDR3 sequences are present, about a sixth being singletons, with the ten largest covering roughly 3.5%. Trimming left V 5 bases short and J 5 bases short, with 18 bases between. This CDR3 contains 14 residues. CDR1 SQVTM and CDR2 ANQGSEA come from the germline V gene.

Material: blood. The chain carries TRBV29-1 and TRBJ1-1; D is possibly TRBD1 (6 bases). The sequence derives from a woman between 40 and 50 years old with Graves' ophthalmopathy. DNA of the CDR3: TGCAGCGTTACCCATCCAGGGGTCGGGACTGAAGCTTTCTTT. It is translated as CSVTHPGVGTEAFF.